Listed below are T cell receptor beta chains from one sample, sequenced in a study of blood T cells in healthy people across ages. TCRdb used MiXCR to reprocess the 5' RACE reads, holding one entry per CDR3 protein. The data contain about 1,500,000 distinct CDR3 sequences, about 40% of them singletons. The sequenced material came from blood. Every receptor here comes from a woman under 30 in good health. CDR3s include the opening cysteine and the closing phenylalanine or tryptophan. Fields, in order: V gene, J gene, D gene, clone size, CDR3 protein, CDR3 DNA. D genes are given only for firm matches. Expanded clones are given a class, and other clones once, few, many or no size at all.

>TRBV5-1|TRBJ2-5|TRBD2|few
CASSSGAGGERETQYF
TGCGCCAGCAGCTCTGGAGCGGGAGGGGAAAGAGAGACCCAGTACTTC
>TRBV12-3/TRBV12-4|TRBJ2-1|-|-
CASSLKGLGWGESSYNEQFF
TGTGCCAGCAGTTTAAAGGGTCTGGGGTGGGGGGAGAGCTCCTACAATGAGCAGTTCTTC
>TRBV6-5|TRBJ2-3|-|-
CASSSALFGGTDTQYF
TGTGCCAGCAGTTCCGCCTTGTTCGGAGGCACAGATACGCAGTATTTT
>TRBV20-1|TRBJ2-1|TRBD2|-
CSATRTSGVSSYNEQFF
TGCAGTGCCACCCGGACTAGCGGGGTTAGCTCCTACAATGAGCAGTTCTTC
>TRBV12-3/TRBV12-4|TRBJ2-5|-|-
CASSSVGNSYQETQYF
TGTGCCAGCAGTTCAGTTGGGAATTCCTACCAAGAGACCCAGTACTTC
>TRBV29-1|TRBJ2-1|-|few
CSVALGGSREQFF
TGCAGCGTCGCTCTTGGGGGATCACGCGAGCAGTTCTTC
>TRBV5-1|TRBJ2-1|-|-
CASSLSGAPGQNEQFF
TGCGCCAGCAGCTTATCAGGGGCGCCAGGGCAGAATGAGCAGTTCTTC
>TRBV10-3|TRBJ1-1|-|-
CASHSDRLTTEAFF
TGTGCCTCACACTCGGACAGACTTACCACTGAAGCTTTCTTT
>TRBV3-1|TRBJ2-1|TRBD1|-
CASATGTGERETQFF
TGTGCCAGCGCAACCGGGACAGGGGAGAGAGAGACCCAGTTCTTC
>TRBV20-1|TRBJ1-5|-|-
CSAKAPGIGNQPQHF
TGCAGTGCTAAGGCTCCGGGTATAGGCAATCAGCCCCAGCATTTT
>TRBV20-1|TRBJ1-5|TRBD1|-
CGARLKGRGPQPQHF
TGCGGTGCTAGATTGAAAGGCAGGGGGCCTCAGCCCCAGCATTTT
>TRBV9|TRBJ2-3|-|few
CASSSQTGTDTQYF
TGTGCCAGCAGCTCACAGACTGGGACAGATACGCAGTATTTT
>TRBV20-1|TRBJ1-6|TRBD1|-
CSAIKGASPSPLHF
TGCAGTGCTATTAAGGGGGCAAGTCCATCACCCCTCCACTTT
>TRBV4-1|TRBJ2-6|-|-
CASSLLQGSMIPGANVLTF
TGCGCCAGCAGTCTATTACAGGGTTCCATGATACCTGGGGCCAACGTCCTGACTTTC